The 9 T cell receptor beta chains reported below all come from one sample, sequenced in a study of T-cell memory formation after mild COVID-19. In TCRdb, the 5' RACE reads were re-called with MiXCR into one record per CDR3 protein. The sample includes hundreds of thousands of distinct CDR3 sequences, roughly 13% of them seen just once. Sequencing used PBMCs or a T cell subset sorted from them (not recorded which). These receptors all come from a man aged 18 to 30 who had mild COVID-19 (a few samples of this study predate the infection). Cell type and time point are not known.

The chain employs TRBV6-5 and TRBJ2-7, with 12 bases lining up with TRBD1. The CDR3 covers 13 residues. With 4 bases clipped from V and 6 bases from J, the junction kept 1 base outside the gene matches. Germline V gives CDR1 MNHEY, CDR2 SVGAGI. CDR3 sequence reads: CASSSGQGAEQYF. CDR3 DNA sequence: TGTGCCAGCAGTTCGGGACAGGGGGCCGAGCAGTACTTC.

The genes are TRBV4-1 and TRBJ1-2; a weak D match, TRBD1 (5 bases). V shed 4 bases and J shed 9 bases, with 18 bases lying between them. Germline CDR1 reads MGHRA; CDR2 reads YSYEKL. The CDR3 consists of 14 residues. The CDR3 sequence is CASSLRDLVNSYTF. The CDR3 bases are TGCGCCAGCAGCCTCCGGGACCTTGTGAATAGCTACACCTTC.

The chain links TRBV29-1 to TRBJ2-5; TRBD1 aligns across 8 bases. The V and J ends lost 8 bases and 5 bases, in that order; junction bases with no gene match: 10. The V gene's germline CDR1 is SQVTM and CDR2 ANQGSEA. This CDR3 comprises 13 residues. In nucleotides, the CDR3 is TGCAGCACCAACAGGGGGACTGGTGAGACCCAGTACTTC. Translation: CSTNRGTGETQYF.

This chain joins TRBV6-5 and TRBJ2-2; the match to TRBD2 covers 7 bases. The CDR3 runs to 16 residues. V was pared by 7 bases and J by 4 bases, with 12 bases of the junction left unmatched. Germline CDR1 reads MNHEY; CDR2 reads SVGAGI. The CDR3: CASINRLPGGTGELFF. CDR3 nucleotides: TGTGCCAGCATTAACCGACTTCCGGGAGGCACCGGGGAGCTGTTTTTT.

This clonotype was counted only a few times. This chain connects TRBV7-6 to TRBJ2-3, with D possibly TRBD2 on 6 matching bases. Germline CDR1 SGHVS, CDR2 FNYEAQ. The ends were cut back, 0 bases at V and 2 bases at J, with 12 bases in the middle. The CDR3 length is 16 residues. The CDR3 reads CASSLAPSVDTDTQYF. The CDR3 DNA reads as TGTGCCAGCAGCTTAGCTCCTAGCGTAGACACAGATACGCAGTATTTT.

This clonotype came up many times. The chain is built from TRBV12-3 or TRBV12-4 and TRBJ2-1; no clear D gene. Trimming removed 5 bases at V and 8 bases at J, with 10 bases between. The CDR3 is made up of 12 amino acids. The CDR3 DNA is TGTGCCAGCAGTCCCACGGGCCATGAGCAGTTCTTC. It specifies CASSPTGHEQFF.

This chain connects TRBV5-1 to TRBJ2-6, with TRBD2 as a possible D gene (7 bases). Germline CDR1 reads SGHRS; CDR2 reads YFSETQ. V was clipped by 0 bases and J by 2 bases, with 15 bases between them. This CDR3 is built from 18 residues. This chain's CDR3 is CASSLDSGGFPGANVLTF. The CDR3 DNA follows: TGCGCCAGCAGCTTGGATTCGGGGGGCTTTCCTGGGGCCAACGTCCTGACTTTC.

This clonotype came up a few times. The rearrangement joins TRBV6-5 to TRBJ1-3; D not resolved. The germline gives CDR1 MNHEY, CDR2 SVGAGI. CDR3 length: 14 amino acids. The germline V and J ends were trimmed by 0 bases and 8 bases, with 11 bases remaining between them. CDR3 coding DNA: TGTGCCAGCAGTTACTCGGAAGGGAGTGACACCATATATTTT. As protein: CASSYSEGSDTIYF.

In this sample, this clonotype turned up many times. The chain combines TRBV7-2 with TRBJ2-4; TRBD1 might be the D (5 bases). Germline CDR1 is SGHTA and CDR2 is FQGNSA. The CDR3 sequence is 16 residues long. With 0 bases removed from V and 4 bases from J, the gap between germline ends came to 13 bases. Here the CDR3 reads CASSLASQGRKNIQYF. CDR3 coding DNA: TGTGCCAGCAGCTTAGCCTCGCAGGGCCGTAAAAACATTCAGTACTTC.